This T cell receptor beta chain was found in a study of blood T cell repertoires in COVID-19. Study as a whole: Italy, Spain and the United States were the sources of the convalescent and acute COVID-19 samples.

Clones were sequenced by immunoSEQ multiplex PCR, and TCRdb holds only the in-frame ones, with some missing. The sample consists of 110,000 to 150,000 clones, 76% of them appearing once. V shed 0 bases and J shed 4 bases, with 18 bases lying between them. Germline CDR1 and CDR2: MGHDK and SYGVNS. The CDR3 extends over 17 amino acids. V gene TRBV25-1 combines with J gene TRBJ1-1; no reliable D call. The sample comprised peripheral blood. The source of this sequence is a man aged 55 to 70 with acute or convalescent COVID-19. CDR3 residues: CASSEYDQAGWATEAFF. CDR3 sequence (DNA): TGTGCCAGCAGTGAATATGACCAGGCAGGTTGGGCCACTGAAGCTTTCTTT.